The source of this T cell receptor (beta chain) is a study of blood T cell repertoires in COVID-19. In the source study's methods: Amplification of reference gene primers provided the estimated nucleated cell counts. Only in-frame clones appear in the TCRdb table, and some are missing; sequencing was by immunoSEQ multiplex PCR. The V and J calls and clone size come from that table; D and trimming were worked out from the DNA. Among some 45,000 clones listed, more than 80% were seen once. The V end lost 8 bases, the J end lost 2 bases, and 7 bases lay between the germline ends. The germline V gene encodes CDR1 SNHLY and CDR2 FYNNEI. CDR3 length: 11 amino acids. This clone was counted a few times.

The origin of this receptor is a man in his sixties with acute or convalescent COVID-19. The chain has TRBV2 and TRBJ2-7; D not certain. Sequenced material: peripheral blood. Written as DNA, the CDR3 is TGTGCCAGCGAGGAAACCTACGAGCAGTACTTC. Translation: CASEETYEQYF.